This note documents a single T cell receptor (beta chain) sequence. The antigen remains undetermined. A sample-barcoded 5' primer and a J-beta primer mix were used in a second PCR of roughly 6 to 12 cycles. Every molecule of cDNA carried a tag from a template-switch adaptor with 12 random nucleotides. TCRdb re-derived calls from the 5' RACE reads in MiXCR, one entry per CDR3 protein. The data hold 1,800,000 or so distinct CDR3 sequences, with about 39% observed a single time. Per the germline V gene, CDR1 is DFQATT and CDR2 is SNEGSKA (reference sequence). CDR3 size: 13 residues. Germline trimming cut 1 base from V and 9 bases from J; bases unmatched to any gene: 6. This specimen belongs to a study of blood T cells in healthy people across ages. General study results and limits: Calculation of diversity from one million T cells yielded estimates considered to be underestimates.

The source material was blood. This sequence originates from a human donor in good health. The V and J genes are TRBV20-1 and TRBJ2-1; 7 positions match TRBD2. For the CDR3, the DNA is TGCAGTGCTAGAGTTGGTGGGGGGGTTGAGCAGTTCTTC. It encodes CSARVGGGVEQFF.